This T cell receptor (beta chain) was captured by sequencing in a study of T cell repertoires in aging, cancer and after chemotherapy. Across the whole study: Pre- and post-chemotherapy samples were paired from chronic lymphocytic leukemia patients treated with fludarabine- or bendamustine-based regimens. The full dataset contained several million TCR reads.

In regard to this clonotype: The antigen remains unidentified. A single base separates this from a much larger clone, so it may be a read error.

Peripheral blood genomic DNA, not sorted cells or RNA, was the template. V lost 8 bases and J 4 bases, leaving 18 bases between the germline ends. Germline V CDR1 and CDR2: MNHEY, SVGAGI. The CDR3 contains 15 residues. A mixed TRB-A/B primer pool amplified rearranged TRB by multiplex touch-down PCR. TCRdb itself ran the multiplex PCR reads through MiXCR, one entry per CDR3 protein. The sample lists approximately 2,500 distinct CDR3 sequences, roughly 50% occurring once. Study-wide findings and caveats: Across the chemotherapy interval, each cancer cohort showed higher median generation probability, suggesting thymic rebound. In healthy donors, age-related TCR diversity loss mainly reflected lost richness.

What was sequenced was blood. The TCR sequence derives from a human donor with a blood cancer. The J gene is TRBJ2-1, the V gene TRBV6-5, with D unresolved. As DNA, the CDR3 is TGTGCCAGCTCCACTCGACCGGACGTATACAATGAGCAGTTCTTC. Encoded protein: CASSTRPDVYNEQFF.